This section outlines one T cell receptor (beta chain) sequence together with its context. The record originates from a study of cytomegalovirus exposure and HLA in healthy donors. Produced via immunoSEQ multiplex PCR; TCRdb's table is partial and in-frame only. The sample lists approximately 110,000 clones, approximately 94% occurring once. Sequences were obtained from PBMCs. This clonotype originated in a woman under 30 in good health and CMV-seronegative.

CDR3 in amino acids: CASSFNLQETQYF. The CDR3 DNA sequence: TGCGCCAGCAGCTTCAACTTACAAGAGACCCAGTACTTC. The gene calls are TRBV5-1 and TRBJ2-5; no reliable D call. V lost 2 bases to trimming and J lost 2 bases, with 7 bases between them. The germline CDR1 and CDR2 sequences are SGHRS and YFSETQ. This CDR3 spans 13 amino acids.